This T cell receptor (beta chain) was identified in a study of T cell responses to AZD1222 COVID-19 vaccine. Study conclusions and caveats: Across the whole spike, CD4 TCRs peaked at regions 160-218 and 743-854. Donors in the cohort were predominantly white British and more often female, and clonal diversity was possibly underestimated.

The germline V gene has CDR1 MDHEN and CDR2 SYDVKM. V trimming: 6 bases; J trimming: 8 bases; junction bases outside the gene matches: 4. The CDR3 length is 12 residues. Worth noting for this clone: What it binds is unknown.

TCRdb keeps only in-frame clones here, not all; method: immunoSEQ multiplex PCR. The sample holds about 140,000 clones, 88% seen once. V gene TRBV28 combines with J gene TRBJ1-2; 9 positions match TRBD1. The sequencing here drew on peripheral blood, taken 28 days after the second AZD1222 dose. The sequence came from an adult who received the AZD1222 COVID-19 vaccine. The CDR3 coding sequence is TGTGCCAGCAGGACCACAGGGGGCGGCTACACCTTC. Translated: CASRTTGGGYTF.